This T cell receptor (beta chain) originates from a study of cytomegalovirus exposure and HLA in healthy donors. CDR1 LNHDA and CDR2 SQIVND come from the germline V gene (reference sequence). The CDR3 runs to 13 residues. V was clipped by 2 bases and J by 12 bases, with 14 bases between them. This clone was observed a few times. The PCR contained 60 Vbeta and 13 Jbeta primers. This table comes from immunoSEQ multiplex PCR, and its TCRdb copy is limited to in-frame clones, with some not included. The sample yields 150,000 to 200,000 clones, 81% seen once. The chain couples TRBV19 to TRBJ2-1; TRBD2 is a possible D gene (6 bases). The sequence derives from a man younger than 35 in good health and CMV-seronegative. The sample comprised PBMCs. CDR3 sequence reads: CASSIPNRDLQFF. CDR3 coding DNA: TGTGCCAGTAGTATACCCAACCGGGACTTGCAGTTCTTC.